Shown below are 22 T cell receptor beta chains from a single sample sequenced in a study of T-cell reconstitution after alpha-beta-depleted transplantation in children (dated by TCRdb to 2016 to 2017). Receptor libraries were prepared by PCR. The reads were generated on an Illumina HiSeq 2500. TCR libraries were prepared with molecular barcoding, using unique molecular identifiers to normalize TCRbeta repertoire quantification. The public reads were reanalyzed by TCRdb: fastp trimming at Q25, MiXCR alignment, in-frame beta chains only. Each record represents a unique CDR3 protein, reported with the most common genes and DNA among its rows. This sample comprises about 420,000 distinct CDR3 sequences, around 16% of them detected only once. The ten largest clones add up to over 25% of the sample. The treatment or condition label corresponds to: allogeneic hematopoietic cell transplantation with graft depleted of TCRalphabeta T cells and CD19 B cells.

Sample: PBMCs, mostly from graft donor cells, taken 360 days after TCRalphabeta/CD19-depleted stem cell transplant. These receptors were taken from a boy in the first two years of life who had a stem cell transplant for Wiskott-Aldrich syndrome, so the T cells may come from the graft donor.

The rearrangement links TRBV29-1 to TRBJ2-1; 8 nucleotides line up with TRBD2. Per the germline V gene, CDR1 is SQVTM and CDR2 is ANQGSEA. The CDR3 covers 15 residues. The V and J ends lost 7 bases and 10 bases, in that order; junction bases with no gene match: 18. The CDR3 here is CSATTSAGGLGEQFF. Written as DNA, the CDR3 is TGCAGCGCCACGACTTCGGCGGGAGGTTTAGGCGAGCAGTTCTTC.

The V and J genes are TRBV7-9 and TRBJ2-1, with D hard to call. V lost 2 bases, J lost 6 bases, and 17 bases lay in between. Per the germline V gene, CDR1 is SEHNR and CDR2 is FQNEAQ (reference sequence). The CDR3 sequence is 16 residues long. CDR3 loop: CASSLRASISSNEQFF. The DNA of the CDR3 is TGTGCCAGCAGCTTACGGGCCAGCATCTCTTCCAATGAGCAGTTCTTC.

This clonotype came up a few times. The chain carries TRBV4-1 and TRBJ2-5, with D perhaps matching TRBD2 (7 bases). The V end lost 1 base, the J end lost 4 bases, and 16 bases lay between the germline ends. Germline V gene sequence: CDR1 MGHRA, CDR2 YSYEKL. This CDR3 spans 16 amino acids. The CDR3 region is CASSQGPGRGVETQYF. The CDR3 nucleotides are TGCGCCAGCAGCCAAGGCCCTGGGAGGGGGGTAGAGACCCAGTACTTC.

The gene calls are TRBV4-3 and TRBJ2-3; tentatively, D is TRBD2 (6 bases). V was cut by 0 bases and J by 0 bases, with 10 bases left in between. This CDR3 comprises 16 residues. CDR1 and CDR2 from the germline V gene are LGHNA and YSLEER. CDR3 DNA sequence: TGCGCCAGCAGCCAAGATAGGAGGGGTAGCACAGATACGCAGTATTTT. This encodes CASSQDRRGSTDTQYF.

V is TRBV5-6 and J is TRBJ2-1, with 7 bases aligning to TRBD2. This CDR3 is 16 amino acids long. From germline, CDR1 is SGHDT and CDR2 YYEEEE. The V and J ends lost 2 bases and 0 bases, in that order; junction bases with no gene match: 5. The CDR3 loop is CASSLIGGSSYNEQFF. In DNA, the CDR3 is TGTGCCAGCAGCTTAATCGGGGGGAGCTCCTACAATGAGCAGTTCTTC.

The chain recombines TRBV11-2 with TRBJ1-2; 9 bases agree with TRBD1. The CDR3 loop spans 15 amino acids. V shed 1 base, J shed 8 bases, and the junction held 8 bases outside the gene matches. Germline CDR1 is SGHAT and CDR2 is FQNNGV. Written as DNA, the CDR3 is TGTGCCAGCAGCTTAGCGTTGGGACAGGGCAAAGGCTACACCTTC. Amino acid sequence: CASSLALGQGKGYTF.

This clonotype has a handful of counts. The rearrangement joins TRBV24-1 to TRBJ2-1; 12 positions match TRBD2. The germline V gene has CDR1 KGHDR and CDR2 SFDVKD. V was clipped by 3 bases and J by 3 bases; unmatched bases: 11. The CDR3 covers 19 residues. The CDR3 spells CATSDAPRTSGNGYNEQFF. The CDR3 nucleotides read TGTGCCACCAGTGATGCCCCCCGGACTAGCGGGAATGGCTACAATGAGCAGTTCTTC.

V and J are TRBV24-1 and TRBJ2-5; 11 nucleotides align to TRBD2. This CDR3 region has 16 residues. Germline CDR1 and CDR2: KGHDR and SFDVKD. The J segment lost 4 bases and the V segment lost 3 bases, leaving 6 bases of the junction unmatched. The CDR3 DNA follows: TGTGCCACCAGTGATGCGACTAGCGGGAACGGAGAGACCCAGTACTTC. Its translation is CATSDATSGNGETQYF.

The chain joins TRBV15 to TRBJ2-7; 12 nucleotides agree with TRBD2. Germline loops: CDR1 LNHNV, CDR2 YYDKDF (reference sequence). Trimming took 2 bases from V and 6 from J; bases not matched to a gene: 8. CDR3 length: 16 amino acids. The DNA of the CDR3 is TGTGCCACCAGCAGATCCACTAGCGGGGGGTCCGTCGAGCAGTACTTC. Its translation is CATSRSTSGGSVEQYF.

Only a few counts were recorded for this clonotype. The CDR3 protein is CASTREGNTGELFF. In DNA, the CDR3 is TGTGCCAGCACCCGGGAGGGTAACACCGGGGAGCTGTTTTTT. V is TRBV2 and J is TRBJ2-2, with TRBD2 matching over 8 bases. V lost 7 bases to trimming and J lost 2 bases; unmatched junction nucleotides: 3. Germline CDR1 is SNHLY and CDR2 is FYNNEI. This CDR3 contains 14 residues. The full variable domain, completed using reference TRBV2 and TRBJ2-2, is EPEVTQTPSHQVTQMGQEVILRCVPISNHLYFYWYRQILGQKVEFLVSFYNNEISEKSEIFDDQFSVERPDGSNFTLKIRSTKLEDSAMYFCASTREGNTGELFFGEGSRLTVL.

This clonotype was seen a few times. The rearrangement uses TRBV7-9 and TRBJ1-4; 7 bases agree with TRBD1. Germline-derived CDR1 and CDR2 are SEHNR and FQNEAQ (reference sequence). This CDR3 is 17 amino acids long. With V trimmed by 5 bases and J by 0 bases, 9 bases remained unmatched. CDR3 bases: TGTGCCAGCAGCGAGACAGGGAAAGGTGCAACTAATGAAAAACTGTTTTTT. Its translation: CASSETGKGATNEKLFF. Combining the CDR3 with reference TRBV7-9 and TRBJ1-4 gives the whole variable domain DTGVSQNPRHKITKRGQNVTFRCDPISEHNRLYWYRQTLGQGPEFLTYFQNEAQLEKSRLLSDRFSAERPKGSFSTLEIQRTEQGDSAMYLCASSETGKGATNEKLFFGSGTQLSVL.

The chain has TRBV12-3 or TRBV12-4 and TRBJ2-7; 13 bases map to TRBD2. The CDR3 runs to 18 residues. Trimming took 6 bases from V and 2 from J; bases not matched to a gene: 13. The CDR3 region is CASSQTSGRAPWTYEQYF. The CDR3 nucleotides are TGTGCCAGCAGCCAAACTAGCGGGAGGGCTCCCTGGACCTACGAGCAGTACTTC.

Many counts were recorded for this clonotype. The chain combines TRBV5-1 with TRBJ2-7, with 8 nucleotides matching TRBD2. Germline loops: CDR1 SGHRS, CDR2 YFSETQ. The CDR3 is 14 amino acids. V shed 4 bases, J shed 3 bases, and the junction held 6 bases outside the gene matches. The CDR3 DNA follows: TGCGCCAGCAGCACAGCGGGAGTAGTCTACGAGCAGTACTTC. This sequence encodes CASSTAGVVYEQYF.

CDR3 sequence (DNA): TGCGCCAGCAGCGGATCACTAGCTTTCTACAATGAGCAGTTCTTC. Translating it yields CASSGSLAFYNEQFF. The chain uses TRBV5-1 and TRBJ2-1, with a tentative D call TRBD2 (6 bases). This CDR3 comprises 15 residues. The V end lost 4 bases, the J end lost 3 bases, and 14 bases lay between the germline ends. Per the germline V gene, CDR1 is SGHRS and CDR2 is YFSETQ.

The chain uses TRBV25-1 and TRBJ1-2; D perhaps matches TRBD1 (5 bases). This CDR3 has 13 amino acids. CDR1 and CDR2 from the germline V gene are MGHDK and SYGVNS. The ends were cut back, 4 bases at V and 7 bases at J, with 13 bases in the middle. CDR3 sequence reads: CASSVRPGFGYTF. The CDR3 bases are TGTGCCAGCAGTGTCCGCCCAGGGTTTGGCTACACCTTC.

The V gene is TRBV20-1, the J gene TRBJ2-3; 9 bases map to TRBD1. The CDR3 contains 14 residues. V shed 2 bases, J shed 5 bases, and the junction held 5 bases outside the gene matches. Germline-derived CDR1 and CDR2 are DFQATT and SNEGSKA (reference sequence). CDR3 in amino acids: CSARSGTGLDTQYF. Here the CDR3 DNA reads TGCAGTGCTAGATCCGGGACAGGGCTAGATACGCAGTATTTT.

V usage is TRBV5-1 and J usage is TRBJ2-1; 10 nucleotides match TRBD2. In germline, CDR1 is SGHRS, CDR2 YFSETQ. This CDR3 spans 17 amino acids. V lost 4 bases, J lost 4 bases, and 11 bases stayed unmatched. DNA for the CDR3: TGCGCCAGCAGCCGACCCATTAGCGGGAGGCTATACAATGAGCAGTTCTTC. Its translation is CASSRPISGRLYNEQFF.

As DNA, the CDR3 is TGCGCCAGCAGCCAAGTGATCTTTCACGAGCAGTACTTC. This sequence encodes CASSQVIFHEQYF. This sequence joins TRBV4-3 and TRBJ2-7; D is uncertain. Between the trimmed V and J ends, which lost 1 base and 5 bases, there was a span of 9 bases. The CDR3 runs to 13 residues. The V gene's germline CDR1 is LGHNA and CDR2 YSLEER.

This clonotype was counted a few times. The V gene is TRBV6-1, the J gene TRBJ2-7; 7 bases align to TRBD1. Germline V gives CDR1 MNHNS, CDR2 SASEGT. With V trimmed by 3 bases and J by 4 bases, 12 bases remained unmatched. This CDR3 has 16 amino acids. The DNA of the CDR3 is TGTGCCAGCAGTGAGAGAAGCCGGGACAGAGGTTACGAGCAGTACTTC. Residues: CASSERSRDRGYEQYF.

This clonotype occurred many times. The chain combines TRBV12-3 or TRBV12-4 with TRBJ2-3; 11 bases line up with TRBD2. CDR3 length: 16 residues. Losses at the gene ends were 6 bases for V and 4 bases for J; bases not matched to a gene: 9. The CDR3: CASSTIAGGPPDTQYF. The CDR3 coding sequence is TGTGCCAGCAGCACAATAGCGGGAGGGCCCCCAGATACGCAGTATTTT.

The chain joins TRBV4-2 to TRBJ2-5; D perhaps matches TRBD2 (6 bases). The CDR3 has 14 residues. Germline V CDR1 and CDR2: LGHNA, YNFKEQ. Trimming cost V 4 bases and J 4 bases, with 13 bases left between them. The CDR3 DNA follows: TGTGCCAGCAGCCCTGGGAGGCAGGGAGAGACCCAGTACTTC. Translated: CASSPGRQGETQYF.

This clonotype has just a few counts. The chain employs TRBV12-3 or TRBV12-4 and TRBJ1-5; D is ambiguous. The CDR3 totals 13 residues. V lost 7 bases and J lost 6, with 13 bases in between. This CDR3 reads CASNTDWGQPQHF. CDR3 nucleotide sequence: TGTGCCAGCAACACTGATTGGGGTCAGCCCCAGCATTTT.